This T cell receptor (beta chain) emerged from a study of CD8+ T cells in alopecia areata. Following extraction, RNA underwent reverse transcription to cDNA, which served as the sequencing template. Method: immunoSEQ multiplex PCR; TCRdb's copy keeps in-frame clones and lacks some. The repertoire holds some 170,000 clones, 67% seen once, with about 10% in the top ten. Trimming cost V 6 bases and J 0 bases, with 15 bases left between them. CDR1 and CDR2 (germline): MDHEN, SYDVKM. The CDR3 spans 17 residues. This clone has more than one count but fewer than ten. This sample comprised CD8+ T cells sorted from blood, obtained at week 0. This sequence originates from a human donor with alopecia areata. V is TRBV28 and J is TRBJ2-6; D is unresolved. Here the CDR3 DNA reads TGTGCCAGCAGAAGCCCAGGAACATCCTCTGGGGCCAACGTCCTGACTTTC. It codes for CASRSPGTSSGANVLTF.